The 22 T cell receptor beta chains presented below share a single source sample, sequenced in a study of T cell repertoires in cytomegalovirus infection. TCRdb redid the calling of the reads with MiXCR, one entry per CDR3 protein. The sample includes approximately 320,000 distinct CDR3 sequences, approximately 9.5% of them seen just once. Sequencing was performed on PBMCs. All receptors come from a human donor in good health (CMV status not recorded). Some clones in this sample may be carry-over from other donors' samples.

This clonotype was counted ten times or more. The chain carries TRBV7-2 and TRBJ2-1; the D is unclear. The CDR3 is 13 residues long. Trimming stripped 1 base from V and 4 bases from J, with 5 bases between. Germline CDR1 is SGHTA and CDR2 is FQGNSA. The CDR3 loop is CASSLVGYNEQFF. The CDR3 coding sequence is TGTGCCAGCAGCTTAGTAGGGTACAATGAGCAGTTCTTC.

This clonotype was counted many times. The rearrangement joins TRBV28 to TRBJ2-1, with TRBD2 identical over 10 bases. This CDR3 region has 15 residues. Losses at the gene ends were 6 bases for V and 7 bases for J; bases not matched to a gene: 9. Germline CDR1 and CDR2: MDHEN and SYDVKM. Here the CDR3 DNA reads TGTGCCAGCAGGATTTGGGGGACTAGCGATAATGAGCAGTTCTTC. It encodes CASRIWGTSDNEQFF. The whole variable domain, filled in from reference TRBV28 and TRBJ2-1, reads DVKVTQSSRYLVKRTGEKVFLECVQDMDHENMFWYRQDPGLGLRLIYFSYDVKMKEKGDIPEGYSVSREKKERFSLILESASTNQTSMYLCASRIWGTSDNEQFFGPGTRLTVL.

The V gene is TRBV7-8, the J gene TRBJ1-4; D gene uncertain. Germline values: CDR1 SGHVS, CDR2 FQNEAQ. Deletions cut 5 bases from V and 3 bases from J, with 10 bases between. The length of the CDR3 is 14 residues. The CDR3, as DNA: TGTGCCAGCAGCGAGGGTGTGCCTAATGAAAAACTGTTTTTT. Residues: CASSEGVPNEKLFF.

This clonotype has a count of ten or more. The chain uses TRBV7-2 and TRBJ2-7; D uncertain. The germline CDR1 and CDR2 sequences are SGHTA and FQGNSA. The CDR3 has 19 residues. The V and J ends lost 2 bases and 0 bases respectively, with 23 bases between them. Here the CDR3 reads CASSLTFPRVHAPSYEQYF. DNA of the CDR3: TGTGCCAGCAGCTTAACGTTTCCCCGTGTTCATGCGCCCTCCTACGAGCAGTACTTC.

This clonotype was found many times. The J gene is TRBJ2-3, the V gene TRBV28, with D unclear. V lost 4 bases and J lost 6, with 11 bases in between. Germline V gives CDR1 MDHEN, CDR2 SYDVKM. The CDR3 runs to 13 residues. The CDR3 DNA sequence: TGTGCCAGCAGTTCTCCCCCCGGGGATACGCAGTATTTT. Amino acid sequence: CASSSPPGDTQYF.

The genes are TRBV24-1 and TRBJ1-1; the match to TRBD1 covers 10 bases. This CDR3 is 15 amino acids long. The junction had 7 bases not matched to a gene; V was cut back by 7 bases and J by 3 bases. In germline, CDR1 is KGHDR, CDR2 SFDVKD. As DNA, the CDR3 is TGTGCCACCAGGAGGACAGGGGGGTCAGACACTGAAGCTTTCTTT. This gives the protein CATRRTGGSDTEAFF.

This clonotype was recorded at least ten times. This chain uses TRBV6-2 or TRBV6-3 with TRBJ1-5; weak D call: TRBD1 (5 bases). V lost 2 bases, J lost 5 bases, and 22 bases lay in between. The CDR3 is 18 residues long. Germline V gene sequence: CDR1 MNHEY, CDR2 SVGEGT. CDR3 sequence reads: CASSYRQPLKQGDQPQHF. The CDR3 nucleotides are TGTGCCAGCAGTTACCGGCAGCCTCTGAAGCAAGGGGATCAGCCCCAGCATTTT.

This clonotype was picked up many times. J is TRBJ2-7 and V is TRBV7-9, with 8 bases fitting TRBD1. The CDR3 loop spans 14 amino acids. From germline, CDR1 is SEHNR and CDR2 FQNEAQ (reference sequence). After removal of 3 bases from V and 3 bases from J, the junction contained 4 bases not matched to a gene. The CDR3 reads CASSFGQGLYEQYF. Here the CDR3 DNA reads TGTGCCAGCAGCTTCGGACAGGGCCTCTACGAGCAGTACTTC. Looking up the rest from reference TRBV7-9 and TRBJ2-7 gives the full variable domain: DTGVSQNPRHKITKRGQNVTFRCDPISEHNRLYWYRQTLGQGPEFLTYFQNEAQLEKSRLLSDRFSAERPKGSFSTLEIQRTEQGDSAMYLCASSFGQGLYEQYFGPGTRLTVT.

A few counts support this clonotype. This chain uses TRBV6-8 with TRBJ1-1, with no clear D. Trimming cost V 0 bases and J 0 bases, with 11 bases left between them. Germline V CDR1 and CDR2: MNHGY, SAAAGT. The CDR3 loop spans 16 amino acids. CDR3 region: CASSYSNARLNTEAFF. CDR3 DNA sequence: TGTGCCAGCAGTTACTCGAACGCCAGGTTGAACACTGAAGCTTTCTTT.

There are a few counts of this clonotype. The chain couples TRBV28 to TRBJ1-1, with 9 nucleotides matching TRBD1. The trim removed 4 bases at V and 0 bases at J, leaving 9 bases unmatched. The CDR3 length is 17 residues. CDR1 and CDR2 from the germline V gene are MDHEN and SYDVKM. CDR3 nucleotide sequence: TGTGCCAGCAGTTATCCCGGGACAGGGAACCTGAACACTGAAGCTTTCTTT. Translation gives CASSYPGTGNLNTEAFF.

There are many counts of this clonotype. The chain couples TRBV7-8 to TRBJ2-2; tentatively, D is TRBD1 or TRBD2 (6 bases each). V shed 2 bases and J shed 4 bases, with 17 bases lying between them. The CDR3 runs to 17 residues. CDR1 is SGHVS and CDR2 is FQNEAQ in the germline V gene. This chain's CDR3 is CASSLKGGFAFTGELFF. CDR3 DNA: TGTGCCAGCAGCTTAAAAGGGGGGTTTGCTTTCACCGGGGAGCTGTTTTTT. Full variable domain (rest looked up from reference TRBV7-8 and TRBJ2-2): GAGVSQSPRYKVAKRGQDVALRCDPISGHVSLFWYQQALGQGPEFLTYFQNEAQLDKSGLPSDRFFAERPEGSVSTLKIQRTQQEDSAVYLCASSLKGGFAFTGELFFGEGSRLTVL.

V gene TRBV5-1 combines with J gene TRBJ2-2, with D possibly being TRBD2 (5 bases). The CDR3 is 16 residues long. Germline CDR1 is SGHRS and CDR2 is YFSETQ. The germline V and J ends were trimmed by 2 bases and 5 bases, with 16 bases remaining between them. The CDR3 nucleotides are TGCGCCAGCAGCTTACACCTGAGGGATCCAACCGGGGAGCTGTTTTTT. The encoded protein is CASSLHLRDPTGELFF.

This CDR3 reads CASSPESGRGQFF. CDR3 sequence (DNA): TGCGCCAGCAGCCCTGAGAGCGGGAGAGGGCAGTTCTTC. V and J are TRBV4-1 and TRBJ2-1; 8 bases fit TRBD2. The V segment lost 4 bases and the J segment 12 bases; nucleotides outside the gene matches: 8. This CDR3 region has 13 residues. Germline-derived CDR1 and CDR2 are MGHRA and YSYEKL.

Ten or more counts support this clonotype. The V call is TRBV7-2, the J call TRBJ2-4, with unresolved D. V lost 4 bases, J lost 1 base, and 11 bases lay in between. Germline V gene data show CDR1 as SGHTA and CDR2 as FQGNSA. The CDR3 consists of 15 residues. The CDR3, as DNA: TGTGCCAGCAGCTCAGTAGATGTGGCCAAAAACATTCAGTACTTC. It specifies CASSSVDVAKNIQYF.

Only a few counts were recorded for this clonotype. The chain carries TRBV20-1 and TRBJ2-3, with 11 bases that match TRBD2. CDR1 DFQATT and CDR2 SNEGSKA come from the germline V gene (reference sequence). This CDR3 spans 16 amino acids. Trimming took 6 bases from V and 8 from J; bases not matched to a gene: 16. The CDR3 region has the DNA TGCAGTGCCCCACAAGTAGCGGGAGGGCCAGGCGGTACGCAGTATTTT. Translated: CSAPQVAGGPGGTQYF.

This clonotype was seen repeatedly, ten times or more. The V and J genes are TRBV29-1 and TRBJ2-5, with 7 bases matching TRBD2. Germline V gene sequence: CDR1 SQVTM, CDR2 ANQGSEA. With V trimmed by 6 bases and J by 3 bases, 19 bases remained unmatched. This CDR3 spans 17 amino acids. The CDR3, as DNA: TGCAGCGTCGCCGGAGTAGCGGGCGTGGGATTCAAAGAGACCCAGTACTTC. Translation gives CSVAGVAGVGFKETQYF.

This clonotype was counted a few times. The J gene is TRBJ2-7, the V gene TRBV3-1; D ambiguous. Germline loops: CDR1 LGHDT, CDR2 YNNKEL (reference sequence). Between the trimmed V and J ends, which lost 1 base and 7 bases, there was a span of 8 bases. The CDR3 has 12 amino acids. CDR3 residues: CASSQVEWEQYF. The CDR3 region has the DNA TGTGCCAGCAGCCAAGTTGAGTGGGAGCAGTACTTC.

This sequence joins TRBV7-7 and TRBJ2-1; 7 positions agree with TRBD2. This CDR3 region has 13 residues. J gave up 6 bases and V 6 bases, and 5 bases lay outside the gene matches. Germline V gene data show CDR1 as SSHAT and CDR2 as FNYEAQ (reference sequence). The CDR3 loop is CASSPGGVNEQFF. The CDR3 nucleotides read TGTGCCAGCAGTCCGGGGGGAGTCAATGAGCAGTTCTTC. The full variable domain, its missing parts supplied by reference TRBV7-7 and TRBJ2-1, is GAGVSQSPRYKVTKRGQDVTLRCDPISSHATLYWYQQALGQGPEFLTYFNYEAQPDKSGLPSDRFSAERPEGSISTLTIQRTEQRDSAMYRCASSPGGVNEQFFGPGTRLTVL.

This clonotype was seen ten or more times. The rearrangement joins TRBV6-1 to TRBJ1-3, with D maybe TRBD1 (5 bases). The CDR3 runs to 16 residues. Germline loops: CDR1 MNHNS, CDR2 SASEGT. Trimming left V 5 bases short and J 0 bases short, with 14 bases between. CDR3 DNA: TGTGCCAGCAGTTCTATAACAGGCGTCTCTGGAAACACCATATATTTT. Its protein is CASSSITGVSGNTIYF.

The chain recombines TRBV7-6 with TRBJ2-1, with 11 bases matching TRBD2. The CDR3 length is 15 residues. From germline, CDR1 is SGHVS and CDR2 FNYEAQ. Unmatched junction bases numbered 9, after V lost 5 bases and J lost 9 bases. CDR3 sequence: CASSLQTSGIGEQFF. In nucleotides, the CDR3 is TGTGCCAGCAGCCTCCAGACTAGCGGGATCGGTGAGCAGTTCTTC.

A few counts support this clonotype. The rearrangement joins TRBV11-2 to TRBJ1-1; D remains unclear. Deletions cut 5 bases from V and 8 bases from J, with 12 bases between. This CDR3 has 12 residues. Germline V gene data show CDR1 as SGHAT and CDR2 as FQNNGV. Here the CDR3 DNA reads TGTGCCAGCAGCATTTGGACGGTAGAAGCTTTCTTT. Residues: CASSIWTVEAFF.

The table lists this clonotype with many counts. The chain has TRBV12-3 or TRBV12-4 and TRBJ1-1; 8 bases fit TRBD1. The CDR3 is made up of 13 amino acids. V lost 6 bases, J lost 6 bases, and 6 bases stayed unmatched. The CDR3 loop is CASSLTGVSEAFF. In DNA, the CDR3 is TGTGCCAGCAGCCTGACAGGGGTTTCTGAAGCTTTCTTT.